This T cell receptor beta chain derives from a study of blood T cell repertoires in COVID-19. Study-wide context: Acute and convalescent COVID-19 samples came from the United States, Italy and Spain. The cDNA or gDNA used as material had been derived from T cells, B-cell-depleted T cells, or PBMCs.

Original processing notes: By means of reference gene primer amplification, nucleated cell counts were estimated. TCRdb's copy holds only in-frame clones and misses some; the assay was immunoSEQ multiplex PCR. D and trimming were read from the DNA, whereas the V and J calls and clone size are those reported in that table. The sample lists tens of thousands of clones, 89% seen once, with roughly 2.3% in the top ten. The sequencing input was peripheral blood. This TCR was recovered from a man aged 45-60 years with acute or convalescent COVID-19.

The CDR3 DNA reads as TGTGCCAGCACGTATGGGGGGAGTGAAAAACTGTTTTTT. Amino acid sequence: CASTYGGSEKLFF. The gene calls are TRBV5-6 and TRBJ1-4; a possible D gene is TRBD1 (5 bases). Looked up from germline, CDR1 is SGHDT and CDR2 is YYEEEE. This CDR3 is 13 amino acids long. V lost 6 bases to trimming and J lost 7 bases, with 13 bases between them.